The 21 T cell receptor beta chains reported below all come from one sample, sequenced in a study of somatic mutations in cytotoxic T cells in rheumatoid arthritis. TCRdb's table, derived via immunoSEQ multiplex PCR, lists solely in-frame clones and lacks some. The table shows approximately 24,000 clones, with just under 75% occurring only once. Sequenced: CD8+ T cells sorted from blood. The receptors were sampled from a woman between 18 and 29 years old in good health.

The chain carries TRBV27 and TRBJ1-2, with 8 bases lining up with TRBD1. This CDR3 comprises 14 residues. CDR1 and CDR2 (germline): MNHEY, SMNVEV (reference sequence). Unmatched junction bases numbered 10, after V lost 9 bases and J lost 4 bases. CDR3 sequence: CARTSPGTGYGYTF. The CDR3 DNA follows: TGTGCCAGAACGTCACCCGGGACAGGCTATGGCTACACCTTC.

The genes are TRBV28 and TRBJ1-4; tentatively, D is TRBD1 (6 bases). This CDR3 contains 16 residues. Germline CDR1 is MDHEN and CDR2 is SYDVKM. V lost 6 bases and J 3 bases, leaving 17 bases between the germline ends. CDR3 in amino acids: CASSRARTAPNEKLFF. In nucleotides, the CDR3 is TGTGCCAGCAGCCGAGCGAGGACAGCTCCTAATGAAAAACTGTTTTTT.

The genes are TRBV28 and TRBJ1-4; 8 positions agree with TRBD1. V trimming: 3 bases; J trimming: 8 bases; junction bases outside the gene matches: 5. Germline values: CDR1 MDHEN, CDR2 SYDVKM. The CDR3 sequence is 14 residues long. Here the CDR3 DNA reads TGTGCCAGCAGTTTGGGGACAGGCGAGGAAAAACTGTTTTTT. It codes for CASSLGTGEEKLFF.

The chain couples TRBV9 to TRBJ2-2, with D perhaps matching TRBD1 (5 bases). Trimming pared 4 bases from V and 6 bases from J, leaving 10 bases between. The CDR3 sequence is 13 residues long. In germline, CDR1 is SGDLS, CDR2 YYNGEE. CDR3 sequence: CASSPQGSGELFF. The CDR3, as DNA: TGTGCCAGCAGCCCTCAGGGATCCGGGGAGCTGTTTTTT.

The chain carries TRBV27 and TRBJ2-2, with 8 nucleotides matching TRBD2. The V gene's germline CDR1 is MNHEY and CDR2 SMNVEV (reference sequence). The trim removed 3 bases at V and 6 bases at J, leaving 12 bases unmatched. This CDR3 is 17 amino acids long. This CDR3 reads CASSFTLPREVAGELFF. The CDR3, as DNA: TGTGCCAGCAGTTTTACTCTCCCGCGGGAGGTAGCCGGGGAGCTGTTTTTT.

The chain joins TRBV28 to TRBJ2-1; 7 positions match TRBD1. CDR3 length equals 15 residues. Per the germline V gene, CDR1 is MDHEN and CDR2 is SYDVKM. Germline trimming cut 3 bases from V and 5 bases from J; bases unmatched to any gene: 7. CDR3 region: CASSFPGQRDNEQFF. Written as DNA, the CDR3 is TGTGCCAGCAGTTTCCCGGGACAGAGGGACAATGAGCAGTTCTTC.

The CDR3 nucleotides are TGTGCCAGCAGCCCCCAGGACAGATACGAGCAGTACTTC. Residues: CASSPQDRYEQYF. The chain links TRBV7-9 to TRBJ2-7; the D gene is possibly TRBD1 (6 bases). CDR1 and CDR2 (germline): SEHNR, FQNEAQ (reference sequence). Trimming removed 5 bases at V and 4 bases at J, with 12 bases between. This CDR3 is 13 amino acids long.

This clone was seen only a few times. This chain connects TRBV19 to TRBJ1-2; D is uncertain. V was cut by 7 bases and J by 3 bases, with 12 bases left in between. The germline V gene encodes CDR1 LNHDA and CDR2 SQIVND (reference sequence). The CDR3 totals 13 residues. As DNA, the CDR3 is TGTGCCAGTAACGAGGGAGGGCACTATGGCTACACCTTC. Its translation: CASNEGGHYGYTF.

The rearrangement joins TRBV29-1 to TRBJ2-7; D call uncertain. Germline loops: CDR1 SQVTM, CDR2 ANQGSEA. The CDR3 totals 11 residues. Trimming shortened V by 0 bases and J by 7 bases, and 7 bases separated the two germline ends. The CDR3 DNA reads TGCAGCGTTGAAGATCGTAGGGAGCAGTACTTC. It codes for CSVEDRREQYF.

This clone was seen just once. J is TRBJ2-7 and V is TRBV7-9; D is perhaps TRBD2 (5 bases). Germline CDR1 is SEHNR and CDR2 is FQNEAQ (reference sequence). Trimming took off 5 bases at V and 2 bases at J, with 22 bases between the two ends. The CDR3 loop spans 17 amino acids. This CDR3 reads CASSNDKGPEGTYEQYF. CDR3 nucleotides: TGTGCCAGCAGCAACGACAAAGGCCCAGAGGGCACCTACGAGCAGTACTTC.

This clone was counted only a few times. The chain joins TRBV5-1 to TRBJ2-5; D is tentatively TRBD1 or TRBD2 (6 bases each). Trimming removed 3 bases from V and 3 bases from J, with 9 bases in between. The V gene's germline CDR1 is SGHRS and CDR2 YFSETQ. The CDR3 totals 13 residues. The CDR3 region has the DNA TGCGCCAGCAGCTCGGAGGGGGAAGAGACCCAGTACTTC. Translation gives CASSSEGEETQYF. The entire variable domain, with the rest obtained from reference TRBV5-1 and TRBJ2-5, is as follows: KAGVTQTPRYLIKTRGQQVTLSCSPISGHRSVSWYQQTPGQGLQFLFEYFSETQRNKGNFPGRFSGRQFSNSRSEMNVSTLELGDSALYLCASSSEGEETQYFGPGTRLLVL.

This clone is classed as medium-sized. V gene TRBV25-1 combines with J gene TRBJ1-1, with D uncertain. There are 11 residues in the CDR3. Trimming removed 6 bases at V and 4 bases at J, with 6 bases between. Looked up from germline, CDR1 is MGHDK and CDR2 is SYGVNS. This CDR3 is CASRLSTEAFF. The CDR3 nucleotides read TGTGCCAGCAGGCTGTCCACTGAAGCTTTCTTT.

The chain's CDR3 is CASSRQLTDTQYF. CDR3 coding DNA: TGTGCCAGCAGCAGACAGTTGACAGATACGCAGTATTTT. This chain joins TRBV28 and TRBJ2-3, with D maybe TRBD1 (5 bases). V was trimmed by 6 bases and J by 3 bases, leaving 10 bases between them. Germline V gene lookup returns CDR1 MDHEN and CDR2 SYDVKM. The CDR3 is 13 amino acids.

The chain joins TRBV28 to TRBJ1-6; TRBD1 agrees at 9 bases. The junction had 4 bases not matched to a gene; V was cut back by 3 bases and J by 4 bases. Germline V CDR1 and CDR2: MDHEN, SYDVKM. This CDR3 comprises 16 residues. CDR3 nucleotides: TGTGCCAGCAGTTTGGGGGACAGGGCGTATAATTCACCCCTCCACTTT. The encoded protein is CASSLGDRAYNSPLHF.

The chain employs TRBV7-9 and TRBJ2-1; 9 bases are shared with TRBD1. CDR1 is SEHNR and CDR2 is FQNEAQ in the germline V gene (reference sequence). CDR3 length: 15 amino acids. V lost 5 bases, J lost 8 bases, and 10 bases stayed unmatched. CDR3 DNA sequence: TGTGCCAGCAGCCCCCGGACAGGGGACGTAGATGAGCAGTTCTTC. Encoded protein: CASSPRTGDVDEQFF.

This chain joins TRBV28 and TRBJ1-5; D is possibly TRBD1 (6 bases). The CDR3 runs 15 residues. V was trimmed by 4 bases and J by 3 bases, leaving 13 bases between them. Per the germline V gene, CDR1 is MDHEN and CDR2 is SYDVKM. The CDR3 here is CASSWYRENNQPQHF. DNA of the CDR3: TGTGCCAGCAGTTGGTACAGGGAAAACAATCAGCCCCAGCATTTT.

This clone was detected only once. The chain joins TRBV7-6 to TRBJ2-1; D possibly corresponds to TRBD2 (6 bases). The germline V gene has CDR1 SGHVS and CDR2 FNYEAQ. The V end lost 0 bases, the J end lost 2 bases, and 8 bases lay between the germline ends. The CDR3 has 15 residues. CDR3 nucleotide sequence: TGTGCCAGCAGCTTAGCGGGAGGCACCTACAATGAGCAGTTCTTC. Amino acids: CASSLAGGTYNEQFF.

In DNA, the CDR3 is TGTGCCAGCAGCACCTACGGGGGGCTGGAAGCTTTCTTT. Its translation is CASSTYGGLEAFF. This chain joins TRBV14 and TRBJ1-1; TRBD1 might be the D (6 bases). Germline V CDR1 and CDR2: SGHDN, FVKESK. Trimming stripped 5 bases from V and 8 bases from J, with 15 bases between. This CDR3 has 13 residues.

The V call is TRBV27, the J call TRBJ2-7, with 13 bases fitting TRBD2. The length of the CDR3 is 13 residues. Germline V gives CDR1 MNHEY, CDR2 SMNVEV (reference sequence). V lost 10 bases and J lost 5; bases outside the gene matches: 5. The CDR3 sequence is CATGLAGVNEQYF. The CDR3, as DNA: TGTGCCACCGGACTAGCGGGAGTAAACGAGCAGTACTTC.

The CDR3: CASSGTGTFEKLFF. CDR3 in DNA: TGCGCCAGCAGCGGTACCGGGACGTTCGAAAAACTGTTTTTT. The chain links TRBV5-1 to TRBJ1-4, with a tentative D call TRBD1 (5 bases). The germline V and J ends were trimmed by 4 bases and 8 bases, with 15 bases remaining between them. The CDR3 runs 14 residues. Germline V gene sequence: CDR1 SGHRS, CDR2 YFSETQ.

This clone was detected a few times. This rearrangement joins TRBV27 to TRBJ1-2; unclear D gene. CDR3 length equals 13 residues. V was cut by 2 bases and J by 3 bases, with 7 bases left in between. CDR1 and CDR2 from the germline V gene are MNHEY and SMNVEV (reference sequence). The CDR3 DNA reads TGTGCCAGCAGTTTAAGTCTTGACTATGGCTACACCTTC. It encodes CASSLSLDYGYTF.